This T cell receptor (beta chain) originates from a study of metastatic and nonmetastatic thyroid tumors. The length of the CDR3 is 15 residues. J was trimmed by 2 bases and V by 7 bases; bases with no gene match: 10. Thyroid surgery took place with no prior treatment in any patient. Using MiXCR, TCRdb re-called clones from the PCR reads. In the table there are roughly 14,000 clones, approximately 29% of which are singletons. The chain is built from TRBV12-3 or TRBV12-4 and TRBJ2-7; 8 nucleotides align to TRBD2. The sequence was collected from a female donor with papillary thyroid cancer or a benign thyroid nodule (not recorded which). Some clones in this sample may be carry-over from other donors' samples. What was sequenced was tumor tissue. CDR3 in amino acids: CASTLGLAGAYEQYF. The CDR3, as DNA: TGTGCCAGCACCCTAGGACTAGCTGGGGCCTACGAGCAGTACTTC.